This paragraph reports one T cell receptor (beta chain). The sample originates from a study of T cell changes during pregnancy in multiple sclerosis. Produced via immunoSEQ multiplex PCR; TCRdb's table is partial and in-frame only. The sample shows 35,000 to 45,000 clones, roughly 88% of them seen only once. This CDR3 has 14 residues. Germline V gene sequence: CDR1 PRHDT, CDR2 FYEKMQ (reference sequence). The V segment lost 6 bases and the J segment 0 bases; nucleotides outside the gene matches: 2. Material: CD8+ T cells from peripheral blood mononuclear cells, obtained in the first trimester of pregnancy. The genes are TRBV13 and TRBJ2-1, with TRBD1 matching over 7 bases. This sequence originates from a female donor with multiple sclerosis, enrolled in a pregnancy study. This chain's CDR3 is CASRNRGSYNEQFF. The DNA of the CDR3 is TGTGCCAGCAGGAACAGGGGCTCCTACAATGAGCAGTTCTTC. Supplemented by reference TRBV13 and TRBJ2-1, the full variable domain reads AAGVIQSPRHLIKEKRETATLKCYPIPRHDTVYWYQQGPGQDPQFLISFYEKMQSDKGSIPDRFSAQQFSDYHSELNMSSLELGDSALYFCASRNRGSYNEQFFGPGTRLTVL.